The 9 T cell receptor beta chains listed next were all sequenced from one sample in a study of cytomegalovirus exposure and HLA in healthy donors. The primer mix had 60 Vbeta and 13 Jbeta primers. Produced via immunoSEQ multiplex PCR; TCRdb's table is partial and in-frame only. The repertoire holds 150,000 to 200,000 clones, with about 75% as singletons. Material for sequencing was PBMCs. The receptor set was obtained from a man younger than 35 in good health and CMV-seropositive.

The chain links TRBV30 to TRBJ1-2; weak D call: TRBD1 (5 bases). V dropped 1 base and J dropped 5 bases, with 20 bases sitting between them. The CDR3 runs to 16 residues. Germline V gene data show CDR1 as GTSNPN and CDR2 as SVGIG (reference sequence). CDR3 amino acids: CAWSAGTSRYGYGYTF. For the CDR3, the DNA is TGTGCCTGGAGTGCCGGGACTAGCCGGTACGGATATGGCTACACCTTC.

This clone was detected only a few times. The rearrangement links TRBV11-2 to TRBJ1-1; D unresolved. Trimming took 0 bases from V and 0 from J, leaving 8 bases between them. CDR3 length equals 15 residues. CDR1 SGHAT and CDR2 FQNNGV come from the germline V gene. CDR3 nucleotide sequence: TGTGCCAGCAGCTTAGATCGCGGGATGAACACTGAAGCTTTCTTT. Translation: CASSLDRGMNTEAFF.

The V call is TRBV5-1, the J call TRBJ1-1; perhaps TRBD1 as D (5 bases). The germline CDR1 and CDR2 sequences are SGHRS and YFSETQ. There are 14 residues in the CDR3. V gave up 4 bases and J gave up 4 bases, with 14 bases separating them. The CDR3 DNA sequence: TGCGCCAGCAGCGAACAGGTGGGGGGCACTGAAGCTTTCTTT. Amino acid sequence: CASSEQVGGTEAFF.

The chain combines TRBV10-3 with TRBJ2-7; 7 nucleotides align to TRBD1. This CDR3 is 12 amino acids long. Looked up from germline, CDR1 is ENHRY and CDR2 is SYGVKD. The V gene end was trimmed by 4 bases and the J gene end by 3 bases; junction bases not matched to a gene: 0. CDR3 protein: CAISGDSYEQYV. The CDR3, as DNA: TGTGCCATCAGTGGGGACAGCTACGAGCAGTACGTC.

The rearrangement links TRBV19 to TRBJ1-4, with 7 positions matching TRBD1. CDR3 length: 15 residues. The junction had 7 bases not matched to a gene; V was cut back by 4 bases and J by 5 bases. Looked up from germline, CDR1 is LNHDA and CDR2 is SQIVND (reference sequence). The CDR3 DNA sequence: TGTGCCAGTAGTAGCCCACAGGGGAGGAATGAAAAACTGTTTTTT. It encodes CASSSPQGRNEKLFF.

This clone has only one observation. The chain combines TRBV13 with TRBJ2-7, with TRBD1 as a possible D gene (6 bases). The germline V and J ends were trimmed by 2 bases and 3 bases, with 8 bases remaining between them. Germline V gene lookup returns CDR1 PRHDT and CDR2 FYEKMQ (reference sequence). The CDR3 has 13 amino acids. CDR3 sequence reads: CASSLTGLYEQYV. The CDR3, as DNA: TGTGCCAGCAGCTTAACAGGGCTCTACGAGCAGTACGTC.

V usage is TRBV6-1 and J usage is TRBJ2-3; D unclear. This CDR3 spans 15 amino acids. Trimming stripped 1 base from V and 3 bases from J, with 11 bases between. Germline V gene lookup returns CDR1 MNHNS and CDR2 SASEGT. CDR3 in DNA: TGTGCCAGCAGTGAAGGAAGCCTTCTTACAGATACGCAGTATTTT. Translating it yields CASSEGSLLTDTQYF.

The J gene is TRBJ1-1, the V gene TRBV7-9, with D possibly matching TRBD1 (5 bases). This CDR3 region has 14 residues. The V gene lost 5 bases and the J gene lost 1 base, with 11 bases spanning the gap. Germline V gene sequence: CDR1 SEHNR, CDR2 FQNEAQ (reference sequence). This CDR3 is CASSRRDANTEAFF. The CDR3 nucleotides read TGTGCCAGCAGCCGGAGGGACGCGAACACTGAAGCTTTCTTT.

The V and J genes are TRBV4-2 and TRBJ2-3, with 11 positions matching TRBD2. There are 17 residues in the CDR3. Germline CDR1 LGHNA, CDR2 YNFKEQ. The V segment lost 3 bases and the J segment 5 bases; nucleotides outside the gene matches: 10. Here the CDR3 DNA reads TGTGCCAGCAGCCACGTGCCAACTAGCGGGAGAATAGATACGCAGTATTTT. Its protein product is CASSHVPTSGRIDTQYF.